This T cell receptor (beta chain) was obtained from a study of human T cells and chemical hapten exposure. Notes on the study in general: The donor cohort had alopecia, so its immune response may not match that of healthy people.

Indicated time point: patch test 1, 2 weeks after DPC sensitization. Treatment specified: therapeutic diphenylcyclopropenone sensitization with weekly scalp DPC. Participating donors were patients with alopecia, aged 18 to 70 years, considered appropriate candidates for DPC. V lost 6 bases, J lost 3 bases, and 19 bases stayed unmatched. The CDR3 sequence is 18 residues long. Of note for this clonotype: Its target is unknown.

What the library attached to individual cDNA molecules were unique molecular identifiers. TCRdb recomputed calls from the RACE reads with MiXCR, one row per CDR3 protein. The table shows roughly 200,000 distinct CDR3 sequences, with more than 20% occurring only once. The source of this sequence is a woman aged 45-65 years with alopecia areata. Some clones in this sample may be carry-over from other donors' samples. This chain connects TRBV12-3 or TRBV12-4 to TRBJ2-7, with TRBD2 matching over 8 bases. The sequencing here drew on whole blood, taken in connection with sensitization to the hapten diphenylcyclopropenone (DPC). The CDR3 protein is CASSGLGERGTLNYEQYF. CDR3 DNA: TGTGCCAGCAGCGGACTCGGGGAGCGGGGGACCCTCAACTACGAGCAGTACTTC.